These 4 T cell receptor beta chains came from one sample sequenced in a study of blood T cell repertoires in COVID-19. Sequencing used immunoSEQ multiplex PCR; TCRdb keeps in-frame clones, though not all of them. The sample records roughly 100,000 clones, roughly 90% being singletons. Material for sequencing was peripheral blood. The receptors derive from a woman of 80 years or more in a cohort sampled during active COVID-19.

CDR3 residues: CASSMSSYYGYTF. The CDR3 region has the DNA TGTGCCAGTAGTATGAGCTCCTACTATGGCTACACCTTC. This sequence joins TRBV19 and TRBJ1-2; no clear D. CDR1 LNHDA and CDR2 SQIVND come from the germline V gene (reference sequence). Trimming stripped 3 bases from V and 3 bases from J, with 8 bases between. The CDR3 is made up of 13 amino acids. Combining the CDR3 with reference TRBV19 and TRBJ1-2 gives the whole variable domain DGGITQSPKYLFRKEGQNVTLSCEQNLNHDAMYWYRQDPGQGLRLIYYSQIVNDFQKGDIAEGYSVSREKKESFPLTVTSAQKNPTAFYLCASSMSSYYGYTFGSGTRLTVV.

The chain is built from TRBV28 and TRBJ1-1; TRBD1 matches at 7 bases. Trimming removed 6 bases from V and 3 bases from J; junction bases left unmatched: 7. The CDR3 runs 14 residues. Looked up from germline, CDR1 is MDHEN and CDR2 is SYDVKM. CDR3 bases: TGTGCCAGCAGCCGACAGGGAAGGGACACTGAAGCTTTCTTT. Its protein is CASSRQGRDTEAFF.

This chain links TRBV19 with TRBJ2-5, with TRBD2 identical over 10 bases. The J segment lost 5 bases and the V segment lost 3 bases, leaving 6 bases of the junction unmatched. The CDR3 spans 15 residues. CDR1 is LNHDA and CDR2 is SQIVND in the germline V gene (reference sequence). This chain's CDR3 is CASSIQRGGRETQYF. The CDR3 DNA reads TGTGCCAGTAGTATTCAGCGGGGGGGCCGGGAGACCCAGTACTTC.

This clone was seen only once. The chain uses TRBV18 and TRBJ2-7; D is perhaps TRBD2 (6 bases). Germline V gives CDR1 KGHSH, CDR2 LQKENI. Trimming removed 2 bases from V and 5 bases from J, with 10 bases in between. The CDR3 has 13 residues. The CDR3 protein is CASSPGGSHEQYF. The CDR3 nucleotides are TGTGCCAGCTCACCAGGAGGGTCCCACGAGCAGTACTTC.